The entry below gives a single T cell receptor (beta chain) sequence along with its context. There is no known antigen for this receptor. No base qualities exist here, and no much larger clone lies one base off it. According to the study, the label for this sample's time point signals: about 28 days (+/-7) after the second vaccine dose. AZD1222 recipients given second doses at about 4 weeks or at about 12 weeks were pooled, since spike-specific TCR depth and breadth were not found to differ between the two schedules. The vaccinee samples were drawn from two UK trials, COV001 and COV002, one of which was a single-blind randomized controlled phase 2/3 trial testing AZD1222 (ChAdOx1 nCoV-19) in healthy adults. For TCRbeta chain sequencing, PBMC samples from trial participants were taken at day 0 and at day 28 after the second dose. The CDR3 regions of human TCRbeta chains were analyzed by immunosequencing. The paper's data handling went like this. TCRs in the repertoires were compared against a reference library of SARS-CoV-2-specific TCRs that had been generated with the MIRA antigen-specificity platform. Breadth was defined as the fraction of unique TCRs that were SARS-CoV-2-associated, and depth was defined as the fraction of total T cells that were SARS-CoV-2-associated. Using the MIRA data, every spike-specific TCR was mapped to the spike region that the TCR reacted to and assigned to either a CD4 or a CD8 class. Log10-transformed breadth and depth values were compared by one-way ANOVA with Sidak's multiple comparisons tests. TCRdb mirrors the immuneACCESS table, restricted to in-frame sequences. Some clones are absent from its copies; in checked studies, under half trace to an unresolved V gene, and the reason for the others is unknown. Clonal size and the V and J genes are those of that table, whereas D and trimming came from the DNA. For this sample there are approximately 140,000 clones; approximately 90% appear just once. Of the sample, 9.3% falls within the top ten clones.

CDR1 and CDR2 are read off the germline V gene (reference sequence) as MNHNY and SVGAGI. V loses 8 bases, J loses 2 bases, and the germline ends lie 15 bases apart. From the cysteine through the phenylalanine, the CDR3 covers 14 amino acids. Only the CDR3 portion is preserved as DNA: 42 bases, with reading frame beginning at the first base. The data belong to a study of T cell responses to AZD1222 COVID-19 vaccine (dated by TCRdb to 2020 to 2022). With regard to the full study: A total of approximately 240 trial participants underwent TCR sequencing, of whom roughly 210 had received two doses of AZD1222 and about 25 had received two doses of the MenACWY control vaccine. Trial participants were enrolled into age subgroups of 18-55, 56-69 and 70-plus years, which contained about 150, 27 and 61 TCR-sequenced participants, respectively.

The study at large found these results: The 56-69-year group was small, and its depth increase did not reach significance, likely because of low power. The vaccine-associated CD4 TCRs covered the entire spike protein, and the dominant responses fell in regions 160-218 and 743-854. After two AZD1222 doses, both the breadth and the depth of spike-specific TCRs were significantly higher than at day 0 and than in MenACWY recipients. Because no day 14 peak-response samples were available, the repertoires could be characterized only after the peak T cell response. Epitopes outside the regions mutated in the B.1.351 and B.1.1.7 variants were reportedly recognized by nearly half of the unique spike-specific TCRs. Conclusions about previously exposed vaccinees are limited, since just 5 or 6 AZD1222 recipients were seropositive for SARS-CoV-2 at baseline. Most participants were white British and females outnumbered males, and the authors suggested that clonal diversity may have been underestimated.

The TCR originated in an adult who received the AZD1222 COVID-19 vaccine. Recombination connected TRBV6-6 to TRBJ1-2, with a weak D call of TRBD1 (5 bases match). The sample in question was peripheral blood, obtained 28 days after the second AZD1222 dose. The DNA sequence follows: TGTGCCAGCCGTCCTGGGGGAACGAACTATGGCTACACCTTC. Its translation is CASRPGGTNYGYTF.